These T cell receptor beta chains were read from a single sample in a study of cytomegalovirus exposure and HLA in healthy donors. Clones were read by immunoSEQ multiplex PCR, and TCRdb kept only the in-frame ones, dropping some. The sample records about 160,000 clones, 73% being singletons. Sequences were obtained from PBMCs. All receptors derive from a woman aged 18-35 years in good health and CMV-seronegative. The CDR3 runs from the conserved cysteine through the conserved F or W. A D gene is named only where the DNA matches it firmly. Size values are once, few and many counts, or a class for expanded clones, and some rows have none.

cdr3_aa cdr3_nt d_call v_call cdr3_length j_call clone_size
CASSWWDSQETQYF TGTGCCAGCAGCTGGTGGGACAGCCAGGAGACCCAGTACTTC TRBD1 TRBV11-2 14 TRBJ2-5 NA
CASSWTSGGAPDTQYF TGCGCCAGCAGCTGGACTAGCGGGGGGGCCCCAGATACGCAGTATTTT TRBD2 TRBV5-1 16 TRBJ2-3 NA
CASSPGVHTDTQYF TGTGCCAGCTCCCCCGGGGTTCACACAGATACGCAGTATTTT NA TRBV18 14 TRBJ2-3 NA
CASSAPRSVRYF TGTGCCAGCAGCGCCCCGCGTTCTGTTAGGTACTTC NA TRBV9 12 TRBJ2-7 NA
CVSSSFQRTYNEQFF TGTGTCAGCAGCTCGTTTCAGCGTACCTACAATGAGCAGTTCTTC NA TRBV11-3 15 TRBJ2-1 NA
CASSLSGINTEAFF TGCGCCAGCAGCTTATCAGGGATCAACACTGAAGCTTTCTTT NA TRBV5-1 14 TRBJ1-1 NA
CASVQHRPGGNTIYF TGTGCCAGCGTACAACACCGTCCAGGTGGAAACACCATATATTTT NA TRBV28 15 TRBJ1-3 NA
CASSLVGPPIHEQFF TGTGCCAGCAGCTTAGTTGGGCCCCCTATACATGAGCAGTTCTTC NA TRBV7-2 15 TRBJ2-1 NA
CASSPQDSSGNTIYF TGTGCCAGCTCACCACAGGACTCCTCTGGAAACACCATATATTTT NA TRBV18 15 TRBJ1-3 NA
CASSSYRGTGELFF TGTGCCAGCAGCTCCTACAGGGGAACCGGGGAGCTGTTTTTT TRBD1 TRBV4-2 14 TRBJ2-2 NA
CAIRSDRGINTEAFF TGTGCCATCAGGTCGGACAGGGGGATAAACACTGAAGCTTTCTTT TRBD1 TRBV10-3 15 TRBJ1-1 NA
CASSQDITGGTEAFF TGTGCCAGCAGCCAAGATATCACAGGGGGTACTGAAGCTTTCTTT TRBD1 TRBV4-2 15 TRBJ1-1 NA
CASSRRGTSGGQETQYF TGTGCCAGCAGTAGGAGGGGGACTAGCGGGGGCCAAGAGACCCAGTACTTC TRBD2 TRBV13 17 TRBJ2-5 NA
CASSLVRDSAMNTEAFF TGTGCCAGCAGCTTGGTCCGGGATTCGGCCATGAACACTGAAGCTTTCTTT NA TRBV5-6 17 TRBJ1-1 few
CASRSPRRETQYF TGCGCCAGCAGGAGCCCAAGAAGAGAGACCCAGTACTTC NA TRBV5-1 13 TRBJ2-5 NA
CASSGTSGRRDNEQFF TGTGCCAGCAGTGGGACTAGCGGGAGACGGGACAATGAGCAGTTCTTC TRBD2 TRBV28 16 TRBJ2-1 NA
CASSPPAIATDTQYF TGTGCCAGCTCACCACCAGCCATTGCCACAGATACGCAGTATTTT NA TRBV18 15 TRBJ2-3 NA
CASSWSHRTEAFF TGTGCCAGCAGTTGGAGTCACAGGACTGAAGCTTTCTTT NA TRBV5-4 13 TRBJ1-1 few
CASSLNSLNTEAFF TGTGCCAGCAGCTTGAACAGCTTGAACACTGAAGCTTTCTTT NA TRBV7-2 14 TRBJ1-1 NA
CASTQGSNQPQHF TGTGCCAGCACCCAGGGTTCAAATCAGCCCCAGCATTTT NA TRBV6-5 13 TRBJ1-5 NA
CAGSLTRTSRLNNEQFF TGTGCCGGCAGTTTGACCAGGACTAGCCGTTTGAACAATGAGCAGTTCTTC TRBD2 TRBV27 17 TRBJ2-1 once
CASSNPLRASGSVDTQYF TGTGCCAGCAGTAACCCACTCAGGGCTAGCGGGAGCGTAGATACGCAGTATTTT TRBD2 TRBV7-6 18 TRBJ2-3 few
CASSFSPPGTGGTDTQYF TGTGCCAGCAGTTTTAGTCCTCCCGGGACAGGGGGCACAGATACGCAGTATTTT TRBD1 TRBV6-4 18 TRBJ2-3 few
CASQKRTGFTTNEKLFF TGTGCCAGCCAAAAACGAACAGGTTTTACAACTAATGAAAAACTGTTTTTT NA TRBV13 17 TRBJ1-4 NA
CASSSRDRGNEQFF TGTGCCAGCAGCTCCCGGGACAGGGGCAATGAGCAGTTCTTC TRBD1 TRBV13 14 TRBJ2-1 NA
CASTDRTPYNSPLHF TGTGCCAGCACTGACCGGACTCCATATAATTCACCCCTCCACTTT NA TRBV2 15 TRBJ1-6 NA
CASSLAGGVNEQFF TGTGCTAGCAGCCTAGCGGGGGGGGTCAATGAGCAGTTCTTC TRBD2 TRBV7-7 14 TRBJ2-1 few
CASSLGGRMNTEAFF TGTGCCAGCAGCTTAGGTGGCAGGATGAACACTGAAGCTTTCTTT NA TRBV11-2 15 TRBJ1-1 NA
CASSRDGKNTEAFF TGCGCCAGCAGTCGAGACGGGAAGAACACTGAAGCTTTCTTT NA TRBV5-1 14 TRBJ1-1 NA
CASSEGRQGGNQPQHF TGTGCCAGCAGTGAAGGGAGGCAAGGTGGTAACCAGCCCCAGCATTTT NA TRBV25-1 16 TRBJ1-5 NA
CASGLAGVRDTQYF TGTGCTAGTGGTTTAGCGGGAGTAAGGGATACGCAGTATTTT TRBD2 TRBV12-5 14 TRBJ2-3 NA
CASSFRGAHYEQYF TGTGCCAGCAGCTTCCGGGGGGCCCACTACGAGCAGTACTTC NA TRBV11-2 14 TRBJ2-7 NA
CASSFGGSPLHF TGTGCCAGCAGCTTCGGGGGTTCACCCCTCCACTTT NA TRBV11-3 12 TRBJ1-6 few
CASSSTTSTDTQYF TGTGCCAGCAGCTCGACAACCAGCACAGATACGCAGTATTTT NA TRBV11-2 14 TRBJ2-3 NA
CASRGDRGGYTF TGTGCCAGCAGAGGGGACAGGGGAGGCTACACCTTC TRBD1 TRBV2 12 TRBJ1-2 NA
CASSPLRGENTEAFF TGTGCCAGCAGCCCCCTCAGGGGAGAGAACACTGAAGCTTTCTTT NA TRBV7-8 15 TRBJ1-1 NA
CASSSGLAGGLKSSETQYF TGTGCCAGCTCCTCGGGACTAGCGGGGGGCCTAAAGAGTTCAGAGACCCAGTACTTC TRBD2 TRBV18 19 TRBJ2-5 NA
CASSSDSEQFF TGTGCCAGCAGCTCGGACAGCGAGCAGTTCTTC NA TRBV11-3 11 TRBJ2-1 once
CASSAPYQETQYF TGTGCCAGCAGCGCTCCGTACCAAGAGACCCAGTACTTC NA TRBV9 13 TRBJ2-5 NA
CAGSYGTSTDTQYF TGTGCCGGCAGTTATGGGACTAGCACAGATACGCAGTATTTT NA TRBV6-5 14 TRBJ2-3 NA
CASSRTGRTYEQYF TGTGCCAGCAGTCGGACAGGCCGAACCTACGAGCAGTACTTC TRBD1 TRBV28 14 TRBJ2-7 few
CASSLARGTNEKLFF TGTGCCAGCAGCTTAGCGAGGGGGACTAATGAAAAACTGTTTTTT NA TRBV7-9 15 TRBJ1-4 many
CASTIDRGNQPQHF TGTGCCAGCACCATCGACAGGGGCAATCAGCCCCAGCATTTT TRBD1 TRBV7-2 14 TRBJ1-5 NA
CASEESREGKTEAFF TGTGCCAGCGAAGAGTCCAGGGAGGGTAAAACTGAAGCTTTCTTT NA TRBV6-1 15 TRBJ1-1 NA